This TCR beta chain was captured in a study of blood T cell repertoires in COVID-19. Repertoires were generated with immunoSEQ multiplex PCR, while TCRdb's copy carries only in-frame clones and drops some. The table shows tens of thousands of clones, with approximately 80% occurring only once. V shed 1 base, J shed 0 bases, and the junction held 7 bases outside the gene matches. The germline V gene encodes CDR1 SGHRS and CDR2 YFSETQ. This CDR3 has 16 residues. This sequence originates from a human donor in a cohort sampled during active COVID-19. The sequenced sample consisted of peripheral blood. The chain couples TRBV5-1 to TRBJ2-7; 7 nucleotides agree with TRBD2. CDR3: CASSLSSGTASYEQYF. CDR3 nucleotide sequence: TGCGCCAGCAGCTTGTCTAGCGGAACCGCCTCCTACGAGCAGTACTTC. Looking up the rest from reference TRBV5-1 and TRBJ2-7 gives the full variable domain: KAGVTQTPRYLIKTRGQQVTLSCSPISGHRSVSWYQQTPGQGLQFLFEYFSETQRNKGNFPGRFSGRQFSNSRSEMNVSTLELGDSALYLCASSLSSGTASYEQYFGPGTRLTVT.